Presented here are 3 T cell receptor beta chains from one specimen sequenced in a study of blood T cell repertoires in COVID-19. Data came from immunoSEQ multiplex PCR; TCRdb stores just in-frame clones and leaves some out. The table shows about 160,000 clones, with around 92% occurring only once. Sequencing used peripheral blood. The receptor source for this set is a man aged 25 to 40 with COVID-19, enrolled during active disease.

This sequence joins TRBV6-5 and TRBJ1-2; D might be TRBD1 (6 bases). With 2 bases removed from V and 5 bases from J, the gap between germline ends came to 15 bases. The CDR3 is made up of 15 amino acids. CDR1 is MNHEY and CDR2 is SVGAGI in the germline V gene. The CDR3 reads CASSYPTGGGYGYTF. CDR3 bases: TGTGCCAGCAGTTACCCCACGGGGGGCGGTTATGGCTACACCTTC.

The chain is built from TRBV6-5 and TRBJ1-1; a weak D match, TRBD1 (5 bases). The CDR3 is made up of 13 amino acids. Trimming removed 6 bases at V and 3 bases at J, with 11 bases between. In germline, CDR1 is MNHEY, CDR2 SVGAGI. DNA of the CDR3: TGTGCCAGCAGGGACGGAGGGGACACTGAAGCTTTCTTT. Amino acids: CASRDGGDTEAFF.

The chain employs TRBV27 and TRBJ2-7, with TRBD2 matching over 8 bases. There are 14 residues in the CDR3. Germline-derived CDR1 and CDR2 are MNHEY and SMNVEV (reference sequence). V lost 6 bases and J lost 3; bases outside the gene matches: 7. The CDR3 bases are TGTGCCAGCAGGTTTGCGGGGGGATACTACGAGCAGTACTTC. Residues: CASRFAGGYYEQYF.